This is a list of T cell receptor beta chains from one sample in a study of identical twins. TCRdb re-called the 5' RACE reads through MiXCR, storing one row per CDR3 protein. There are under 300,000 distinct CDR3 sequences in the sample; roughly an eighth occur only once, and about 4.1% lies in the top ten. These data are also associated with another study on yellow fever vaccine responses in identical twins.

Source material: memory (CD45RO+) T cells sorted from blood. The receptors were gathered from a woman under 30 in good health. CDR3s include the opening cysteine and the closing phenylalanine or tryptophan. D genes are given only for firm matches. A clone size is listed for some rows: how often the clone was seen (once, few, many), or a class if it is expanded.

clone size	V gene	D gene	J gene	CDR3 DNA	CDR3 protein
many	TRBV27	-	TRBJ1-5	TGTGCCAGCAGCTTACGGAATTGGCAGCCCCAGCATTTT	CASSLRNWQPQHF
-	TRBV10-3	TRBD1	TRBJ1-6	TGTGCCATCAGCGCCGGGACAGATAATTCACCCCTCCACTTT	CAISAGTDNSPLHF
-	TRBV10-3	-	TRBJ2-7	TGTGCCATCAGTGAGCGGCCCTCTGGTGCCTACGAGCAGTACTTC	CAISERPSGAYEQYF
few	TRBV6-1	-	TRBJ2-7	TGTGCCAGCAGTGACAGGACCGGCCGGGTAACCTACGAGCAGTACTTC	CASSDRTGRVTYEQYF
-	TRBV12-3/TRBV12-4	TRBD2	TRBJ2-2	TGTGCCAGCAGTTTACTAGCGGGGGGGAACACCGGGGAGCTGTTTTTT	CASSLLAGGNTGELFF
few	TRBV4-2	TRBD1	TRBJ2-3	TGTGCCAGCAGCCAAGACAGACAGGGAGATACGCAGTATTTT	CASSQDRQGDTQYF
few	TRBV7-9	TRBD2	TRBJ2-7	TGTGCCAGCAGCCCAGGGACTAGCGGGGGACCGGGCGAGCAGTACTTC	CASSPGTSGGPGEQYF
-	TRBV6-2/TRBV6-3	TRBD2	TRBJ2-3	TGTGCCAGCAGACCGCTAGCGGGGGACACAGATACGCAGTATTTT	CASRPLAGDTDTQYF
-	TRBV20-1	-	TRBJ2-1	TGCAGTGCTCAAGGGTTCCTAGCCGGAGTGAAGCCCAATGAGCAGTTCTTC	CSAQGFLAGVKPNEQFF
-	TRBV9	TRBD2	TRBJ2-7	TGTGCCAGCAGCGTAACTAGCGGGGGCTACGAGCAGTACTTC	CASSVTSGGYEQYF
many	TRBV4-3	TRBD2	TRBJ2-1	TGCGCCAGCAGCCAAGCTAGCGGGAGCTACAATGAGCAGTTCTTC	CASSQASGSYNEQFF
-	TRBV3-1	TRBD2	TRBJ2-1	TGTGCCAGCAGCCGCCGACTAGCGGGGAATACCTACAATGAGCAGTTCTTC	CASSRRLAGNTYNEQFF
-	TRBV4-3	-	TRBJ1-3	TGCGCCAGCAGCCAAGATCTGACGGTTACCCTCTCTGGAAACACCATATATTTT	CASSQDLTVTLSGNTIYF
many	TRBV12-3/TRBV12-4	-	TRBJ2-2	TGTGCCAGCAGTTTTTTGGGAGCAGCCGGGGAGCTGTTTTTT	CASSFLGAAGELFF
-	TRBV7-2	-	TRBJ2-3	TGTGCCAGCGGGGATCGCACAGATACGCAGTATTTT	CASGDRTDTQYF
-	TRBV20-1	-	TRBJ2-5	TGTAGTGCTAGAGATCCCCGGGGGCTCCAAGAGACCCAGTACTTC	CSARDPRGLQETQYF
-	TRBV25-1	TRBD2	TRBJ2-3	TGTGCCAGCTCTAATGCGGGGGGTCTCACAGATACGCAGTATTTT	CASSNAGGLTDTQYF
-	TRBV18	-	TRBJ2-3	TGTGCCAGCTCACCATTGGGCCAAGACCGTACAGATACGCAGTATTTT	CASSPLGQDRTDTQYF
few	TRBV5-1	-	TRBJ2-5	TGCGCCAGCAGCGCCCTACTGGACACCCAAGAGACCCAGTACTTC	CASSALLDTQETQYF
-	TRBV3-1	-	TRBJ2-2	TGTGCCAGCAGCCAAGTAAGATTGAACACCGGGGAGCTGTTTTTT	CASSQVRLNTGELFF
-	TRBV25-1	-	TRBJ2-3	TGTGCCAGCAGTGAATTGCGGGGAGTAAGTACAGATACGCAGTATTTT	CASSELRGVSTDTQYF
few	TRBV29-1	TRBD1	TRBJ2-1	TGCAGCGTGGAGGCCGGGACAGGGGTCGTTAATGAGCAGTTCTTC	CSVEAGTGVVNEQFF
-	TRBV12-3/TRBV12-4	-	TRBJ2-3	TGTGCCAGCAGTTATGTAGGGACAGATACGCAGTATTTT	CASSYVGTDTQYF
few	TRBV5-1	-	TRBJ2-7	TGCGCCAGCAGCTTGTCCGGGAGTTCGGACGAGCAGTACTTC	CASSLSGSSDEQYF
-	TRBV7-2	-	TRBJ1-1	TGTGCCAGCAGCTTAGGGACACAGAACACTGAAGCTTTCTTT	CASSLGTQNTEAFF
once	TRBV12-3/TRBV12-4	TRBD2	TRBJ2-7	TGTGCCTTCAGTTTAAAGGCTAGCGGGAGGGCCTTCCTCTACGAGCAGTACTTC	CAFSLKASGRAFLYEQYF
few	TRBV3-1	-	TRBJ2-5	TGTGCCAGCAGTGCCCACGCTGTTGAGACCCAGTACTTC	CASSAHAVETQYF
-	TRBV27	-	TRBJ2-1	TGTGCCAGCAGTTTATCAACTCGGGCTAACAATGAGCAGTTCTTC	CASSLSTRANNEQFF
-	TRBV4-2	-	TRBJ2-3	TGTGCCAGCAGCCAAGCCTCAGCGGGAGATACGCAGTATTTT	CASSQASAGDTQYF